This T cell receptor (beta chain) was retrieved from a study of OX40 agonist ivuxolimab in advanced cancers. Study as a whole: Ivuxolimab, an antibody acting as an agonist of OX40 (CD134), was used to treat patients.

The assay was immunoSEQ multiplex PCR, and TCRdb's table has in-frame clones only and misses some. Of approximately 65,000 clones listed, roughly 87% are singletons. At cycle 4 day 1, cycle 7 day 1, and baseline, blood was sampled. Study-level findings and limits: Some of the lowest clonal expansion was seen in partial responders at 0.1-3.0 mg/kg. Expanded peripheral T cell antigen specificity was not determined.

Regarding this clone: What it binds is not known.

The CDR3 totals 15 residues. Per germline, CDR1 SQVTM and CDR2 ANQGSEA. The V and J ends lost 7 bases and 2 bases, in that order; junction bases with no gene match: 8. The receptor was derived from an adult with an advanced solid tumor such as melanoma, head and neck, liver or kidney cancer. This specimen was CD4+ or CD8+ T cells sorted from blood, taken in a trial of the OX40 agonist ivuxolimab. The chain recombines TRBV29-1 with TRBJ1-4, with 9 bases aligning to TRBD1. The CDR3 coding sequence is TGCAGCGGGGGGAGGACAGGGGTGACTAATGAAAAACTGTTTTTT. Translated: CSGGRTGVTNEKLFF.